This T cell receptor (beta chain) stems from a study of technical replicates of blood from several donors. Assay: immunoSEQ multiplex PCR; the TCRdb copy retains only in-frame clones and omits some. The table records about 88,000 clones, 80% to 95% of them present only once. This clonotype was sampled from a human donor in good health. Sequences were obtained from T cells isolated from PBMCs.

The CDR3 loop is CASSPNTVLHQPQHF. DNA for the CDR3: TGTGCCAGCAGTCCCAATACAGTACTCCATCAGCCCCAGCATTTT. V gene TRBV6-1 combines with J gene TRBJ1-5; D not resolved. The CDR3 length is 15 residues. The germline gives CDR1 MNHNS, CDR2 SASEGT. The ends were cut back, 5 bases at V and 5 bases at J, with 16 bases in the middle.